This T cell receptor (beta chain) comes out of a study of vaccination effects on CD4 cells after COVID-19 (dated by TCRdb to the early 2020s). With respect to the entire study: Each participant received two doses of an mRNA SARS-CoV-2 vaccine, either BNT162b2 or mRNA-1273. The Oncomine TCR Beta short-read assay on an Illumina iSeq 100 was used to sequence cultures from other donors in the study. Altogether, some ten COVID-19 convalescent patients and a few SARS-CoV-2-naive healthy vaccine recipients made up the full study. SARS-CoV-2 spike-specific CD4+ TCR repertoires were compared before and after mRNA vaccination in COVID-19 convalescent patients and in infection-naive vaccine recipients.

V is cut back by 1 base and J by 7 bases, with 7 bases in the junction unmatched. For CDR1 and CDR2, the germline V gene lists SGHTA and FQGNSA. The CDR3, from cysteine to phenylalanine, totals 15 residues. Left in the record is the CDR3 DNA by itself, 45 bases read in frame from the first base. Study-level results and caveats: In healthy vaccine recipients, vaccine-induced clones were almost all SARS-CoV-2 mono-reactive, with only 1 of 255 being cross-reactive with common cold coronaviruses. Both infection-induced and vaccine-induced clones contracted markedly at late post-vaccination timepoints, which is consistent with waning T cell responses. Limitations of the study were the small number of convalescent patients and the absence of early post-infection timepoints.

Receptor libraries were prepared by the immunoSEQ multiplex PCR assay. DNA from the CD4+ T cells that had been cultured and isolated underwent TCR beta CDR3 sequencing. The authors' pipeline ran thus. Non-productive TCR sequences were removed and reads were trimmed to the CDR3 region, keeping CDR3s of at least 7 amino acids. Antigen-specific clonotypes were identified with the MANAFEST web app by comparing expansion in peptide wells against reference cultures. For clones to be considered positive, expansion at FDR<0.05 versus reference and all other wells, an odds ratio above 5, and a frequency above 0.1% in two replicate wells were required. Cross-reactive clonotypes were defined as significantly expanded in SARS-CoV-2 spike wells and in at least one common cold coronavirus spike condition. CDR3 similarity was assessed by Levenshtein distance with the stringdist R package, and unrooted trees were built with ape in R 3.6.1. Not all clones reach the TCRdb copy of this immuneACCESS table, which keeps in-frame sequences only. Checked studies attribute under half of the gap to unresolved V genes and leave the rest unexplained. V, J and clone size were drawn from that table, and D and trimming were deduced from the DNA. The sample data list 40,000 to 50,000 clones, and roughly two thirds of these were observed just once. Of the sample, about a quarter falls within the top ten clones.

Note on this clone: Its antigen remains unidentified. No per-base quality is available; no much larger clone lies one base away.

In the ViraFEST assay, PBMC were stimulated with viral peptide pools, and TCR sequencing was then used to find antigen-specific CD4+ T cell clonotypes based on their expansion. After more than 9 days of culture, CD4+ T cells were isolated with the EasySep CD4+ T cell isolation kit. Healthy vaccine recipients had no prior SARS-CoV-2 infection, confirmed by negative nucleocapsid antibodies before and after vaccination. Over 1.5 million PBMC per well were cultured with approximately 10 ug/ml peptides in IMDM containing roughly 5% human AB serum, around 10 IU/ml IL-2 and gentamicin. Half of the culture medium was replaced with fresh IL-2-containing medium on days 3 and 7. Unless otherwise noted, each peptide stimulation condition was cultured in triplicate wells. PBMC were separated from whole blood using Ficoll-Paque Plus gradient centrifugation and were then either cryopreserved at -140C or used fresh. The overlapping peptide pools covered the spike proteins of SARS-CoV-2 as well as those of the common cold coronaviruses HCoV-NL63, HCoV-OC43 and HCoV-229E. The QIAamp micro DNA kit was used to extract genomic DNA from the cultured CD4+ T cells.

The clonotype was recovered from a human donor who received a COVID-19 vaccine. The rearranged chain carries TRBV7-2 and TRBJ1-5; 7 middle bases align to TRBD1. The starting material was CD4+ T cells from PBMCs cultured with HCoV-OC43 spike peptides, obtained before COVID-19 vaccination. Interpreted using the paper, the cell subset or site label stands for: HCoV-OC43 spike overlapping peptide pool stimulation. This receptor carries the CDR3 CASSLEGARGQPQHF. The DNA is TGTGCCAGCAGCTTAGAGGGGGCGCGTGGACAGCCCCAGCATTTT. Reference TRBV7-2 and TRBJ1-5 genes cover what lies past the CDR3, so the full variable domain is GAGVSQSPSNKVTEKGKDVELRCDPISGHTALYWYRQSLGQGLEFLIYFQGNSAPDKSGLPSDRFSAERTGGSVSTLTIQRTQQEDSAVYLCASSLEGARGQPQHFGDGTRLSIL.